This T cell receptor (beta chain) is drawn from a study of cytomegalovirus exposure and HLA in healthy donors. Study-wide results and caveats: A later analysis found that most CMV-associated TCR beta chains appeared HLA-restricted. The Asian-associated ancestry cluster reportedly had fewer N-insertions than the approximately 670-donor mean in a later analysis.

V lost 8 bases to trimming and J lost 4 bases; unmatched junction nucleotides: 3. The V gene's germline CDR1 is SNHLY and CDR2 FYNNEI. CDR3 length: 13 residues. This PCR relied on a set of 60 Vbeta primers and 13 Jbeta primers. Produced via immunoSEQ multiplex PCR; TCRdb's table is partial and in-frame only. Here the sample table reports roughly 100,000 clones. To note about this clone: The antigen remains undetermined.

Nominally healthy donors were sampled, though unrecorded immune exposures were likely. Sequenced input: PBMCs. The chain recombines TRBV2 with TRBJ1-1; 11 bases fit TRBD1. The receptor comes from a man in his fifties or sixties in good health and CMV-seronegative. The CDR3 loop reads CASLGTGGTEAFF. In nucleotides, the CDR3 is TGTGCCAGCCTTGGGACAGGGGGCACTGAAGCTTTCTTT.